This TCR beta chain was identified during a study of CD8 T cells in ankylosing spondylitis. Quantitative barcoded 5'-RACE was used to prepare TCR beta libraries. TCRdb reanalysed the 5' RACE reads using MiXCR and keeps one entry per CDR3 protein. There are around 440,000 distinct CDR3 sequences in the sample; roughly 17% occur only once, and 0.95% to 1.1% lies in the top ten. Findings and caveats of the study: The authors found the disease-linked clones to be CD8+ and relatively rare in peripheral blood. A number of the motif variants had already been described in reactive arthritis synovial fluid and blood. Reportedly, disease-linked clones are significantly enriched in ankylosing spondylitis patients' matched synovial fluid. In ankylosing spondylitis blood, a motif of roughly 8 highly homologous TCR beta variants appeared characteristic.

Turning to this clonotype: Its specificity is not known.

The TCR comes from a male donor with ankylosing spondylitis. Material: blood, either unsorted or a sorted T cell fraction (not recorded which).

The CDR3 loop is CASGFGCDTCEQYF. The CDR3 bases are TGTGCTAGTGGTTTTGGGTGCGACACTTGCGAGCAGTACTTC. The J gene is TRBJ2-7, the V gene TRBV12-5, with D uncertain. V was pared by 3 bases and J by 6 bases, with 15 bases between. The CDR3 length is 14 residues. CDR1 and CDR2 (germline): LGHNT, FRNRAP.